A single sample gave rise to the 26 T cell receptor beta chains below, sequenced in a study of cytomegalovirus exposure and HLA in healthy donors. A multiplex PCR was run with 60 Vbeta primers and 13 Jbeta primers. Libraries were prepared by immunoSEQ multiplex PCR; TCRdb keeps only in-frame clonotypes and omits some of them. The sample includes around 150,000 clones, 80% to 90% of them seen just once. Sequencing was carried out using PBMCs. These receptors all come from a woman aged 40-49 years in good health and CMV-seropositive.

The genes are TRBV6-1 and TRBJ2-7, with TRBD1 matching 8 bases. J lost 6 bases, V lost 6 bases, and 10 bases had no gene match. The CDR3 is 14 residues long. Germline assignment: CDR1 MNHNS and CDR2 SASEGT. This CDR3 reads CASRMDRVIVEQYF. The CDR3 DNA reads TGTGCCAGCAGGATGGACAGGGTGATTGTCGAGCAGTACTTC.

The J gene is TRBJ2-3, the V gene TRBV6-4; a possible D gene is TRBD1 (5 bases). Trimming pared 3 bases from V and 1 base from J, leaving 8 bases between. From germline, CDR1 is MRHNA and CDR2 SNTAGT. The CDR3 totals 14 residues. The CDR3 bases are TGTGCCAGCAGTGAGATAGGGGGCACAGATACGCAGTATTTT. Protein: CASSEIGGTDTQYF.

This chain connects TRBV11-3 to TRBJ2-5; no definite D call. Germline V lookup: CDR1 SGHNT, CDR2 YENEEA. The V end was cut by 3 bases, the J end by 2 bases, with 7 bases between. This CDR3 contains 13 residues. In DNA form, the CDR3 reads TGTGCCAGCAGCTTTGAGAATCAAGAGACCCAGTACTTC. It encodes CASSFENQETQYF.

The sample holds a few counts of this clone. This chain connects TRBV19 to TRBJ1-1; 9 bases map to TRBD1. The CDR3 sequence is 17 residues long. The germline gives CDR1 LNHDA, CDR2 SQIVND (reference sequence). The trim removed 6 bases at V and 3 bases at J, leaving 14 bases unmatched. The DNA for the CDR3 is TGTGCCAGTAGACCTCCCGCCGGGACAGGGTTTTACACTGAAGCTTTCTTT. This encodes CASRPPAGTGFYTEAFF.

This chain connects TRBV19 to TRBJ2-7; D is undetermined. This CDR3 is 11 amino acids long. CDR1 and CDR2 from the germline V gene are LNHDA and SQIVND (reference sequence). The V end lost 3 bases, the J end lost 5 bases, and 5 bases lay between the germline ends. The chain's CDR3 is CASSMENEQYF. The CDR3 DNA sequence: TGTGCCAGTAGTATGGAGAACGAGCAGTACTTC.

This clone was detected a few times. The chain is built from TRBV30 and TRBJ1-5, with D possibly TRBD1 on 5 matching bases. Germline loops: CDR1 GTSNPN, CDR2 SVGIG (reference sequence). This CDR3 comprises 14 residues. Trimming took off 4 bases at V and 0 bases at J, with 10 bases between the two ends. CDR3 protein: CAWKRQYSNQPQHF. DNA of the CDR3: TGTGCCTGGAAAAGACAGTATAGCAATCAGCCCCAGCATTTT.

V and J are TRBV5-6 and TRBJ2-7, with TRBD2 matching 7 bases. The trim removed 5 bases at V and 2 bases at J, leaving 10 bases unmatched. This CDR3 is built from 15 residues. Germline V gene lookup returns CDR1 SGHDT and CDR2 YYEEEE. The CDR3 reads CASRAGSSGTYEQYF. CDR3 DNA: TGTGCCAGCAGGGCTGGGTCTAGCGGAACCTACGAGCAGTACTTC.

This clone has only one observation. The chain couples TRBV7-9 to TRBJ2-1; TRBD2 agrees at 9 bases. Germline V gene lookup returns CDR1 SEHNR and CDR2 FQNEAQ (reference sequence). Trimming cost V 5 bases and J 5 bases; bases outside gene matches: 7. CDR3 size: 15 residues. The CDR3 DNA is TGTGCCAGCAGCGTTCGGGCTAGCGGGAACAATGAGCAGTTCTTC. This codes for CASSVRASGNNEQFF.

The rearrangement uses TRBV12-2 and TRBJ1-2; TRBD1, as called in the table, went unchecked against the DNA. TRBV12-2 is a listed pseudogene. This CDR3 has 20 amino acids. The DNA for the CDR3 is TGTGCAAGTCGCTTAACCTCCACCCTTAGGCCACAGGGGGCGCGGAGGGGCTACACCTTC. Translated, it gives CASRLTSTLRPQGARRGYTF.

The CDR3 here is CASRGQGYNEQFF. In nucleotides, the CDR3 is TGTGCCAGCAGGGGACAGGGATACAATGAGCAGTTCTTC. The rearrangement uses TRBV2 and TRBJ2-1; 9 bases match TRBD1. From germline, CDR1 is SNHLY and CDR2 FYNNEI. The CDR3 is 13 amino acids. V gave up 6 bases and J gave up 4 bases; unmatched junction bases: 1. Full variable domain (remainder filled in from reference TRBV2 and TRBJ2-1): EPEVTQTPSHQVTQMGQEVILRCVPISNHLYFYWYRQILGQKVEFLVSFYNNEISEKSEIFDDQFSVERPDGSNFTLKIRSTKLEDSAMYFCASRGQGYNEQFFGPGTRLTVL.

The rearrangement links TRBV5-4 to TRBJ1-6; the D is unclear. CDR3 length equals 15 residues. CDR1 is SGHNT, CDR2 YYREEE, per germline (reference sequence). Trimming took 0 bases from V and 6 from J, leaving 10 bases between them. The CDR3 loop is CASSLAGAGNSPLHF. The CDR3 region has the DNA TGTGCCAGCAGCTTGGCCGGCGCGGGTAATTCACCCCTCCACTTT.

The V and J genes are TRBV28 and TRBJ2-7, with D maybe TRBD2 (6 bases). The V end was cut by 4 bases, the J end by 0 bases, with 16 bases between. The CDR3 is made up of 16 amino acids. Germline CDR1 and CDR2: MDHEN and SYDVKM. CDR3 nucleotides: TGTGCCAGCAGTTCCCTTGGGTGGGGGGACTCCTACGAGCAGTACTTC. This sequence encodes CASSSLGWGDSYEQYF.

This clone was seen only a few times. The rearrangement uses TRBV30 and TRBJ1-3; D gene uncertain. V was pared by 2 bases and J by 3 bases, with 5 bases between. This CDR3 spans 12 amino acids. CDR1 and CDR2 (germline): GTSNPN, SVGIG (reference sequence). The chain's CDR3 is CAWSRSGNTIYF. CDR3 in DNA: TGTGCCTGGAGTAGGAGTGGAAACACCATATATTTT.

The chain joins TRBV18 to TRBJ2-1; 8 bases are a match to TRBD2. With V trimmed by 6 bases and J by 0 bases, 10 bases remained unmatched. CDR1 is KGHSH, CDR2 LQKENI, per germline. This CDR3 has 17 residues. The CDR3 spells CASSFGLSGSSYNEQFF. DNA of the CDR3: TGTGCCAGCTCCTTTGGGCTGAGCGGGAGCTCCTACAATGAGCAGTTCTTC. The full variable domain, with the rest looked up from reference TRBV18 and TRBJ2-1, is NAGVMQNPRHLVRRRGQEARLRCSPMKGHSHVYWYRQLPEEGLKFMVYLQKENIIDESGMPKERFSAEFPKEGPSILRIQQVVRGDSAAYFCASSFGLSGSSYNEQFFGPGTRLTVL.

The rearrangement joins TRBV27 to TRBJ2-3; D remains ambiguous. The germline V and J ends were trimmed by 6 bases and 1 base, with 11 bases remaining between them. The germline CDR1 and CDR2 sequences are MNHEY and SMNVEV (reference sequence). This CDR3 is 14 amino acids long. The CDR3 sequence is CASSHNGGTDTQYF. The CDR3 DNA sequence: TGTGCCAGCAGCCATAACGGAGGCACAGATACGCAGTATTTT.

V gene TRBV4-1 combines with J gene TRBJ1-2; the match to TRBD1 covers 7 bases. Per germline, CDR1 MGHRA and CDR2 YSYEKL. After removal of 4 bases from V and 6 bases from J, the junction contained 11 bases not matched to a gene. The CDR3 spans 15 residues. CDR3 sequence reads: CASSPLEQGKDGYTF. The DNA of the CDR3 is TGCGCCAGCAGCCCGTTGGAACAGGGGAAAGATGGCTACACCTTC.

The rearrangement uses TRBV28 and TRBJ1-1; D may be TRBD1 (5 bases). The V end lost 3 bases, the J end lost 6 bases, and 14 bases lay between the germline ends. This CDR3 is built from 14 residues. CDR1 MDHEN and CDR2 SYDVKM come from the germline V gene. CDR3: CASSLRQGNAEAFF. CDR3 nucleotide sequence: TGTGCCAGCAGTTTGCGGCAGGGTAACGCTGAAGCTTTCTTT.

This clone was detected only a few times. V gene TRBV4-1 combines with J gene TRBJ1-5, with TRBD1 identical over 7 bases. The germline V gene encodes CDR1 MGHRA and CDR2 YSYEKL. V gave up 4 bases and J gave up 9 bases; unmatched junction bases: 9. The CDR3 has 14 residues. CDR3 amino acids: CASSPGQAQGPQHF. CDR3 DNA: TGCGCCAGCAGCCCTGGACAGGCCCAGGGGCCCCAGCATTTT.

The chain is built from TRBV4-1 and TRBJ2-1; 10 bases are shared with TRBD2. CDR1 is MGHRA, CDR2 YSYEKL, per germline. V lost 0 bases to trimming and J lost 4 bases; unmatched junction nucleotides: 3. The CDR3 spans 16 residues. The CDR3 region has the DNA TGCGCCAGCAGCCAAGATTCTAGCGGGAGTTACAATGAGCAGTTCTTC. Translation: CASSQDSSGSYNEQFF.

The chain has TRBV5-1 and TRBJ1-1; possible D gene TRBD1, 5 bases. Germline lookup yields CDR1 SGHRS and CDR2 YFSETQ. This CDR3 has 14 amino acids. Trimming stripped 3 bases from V and 1 base from J, with 10 bases between. Here the CDR3 DNA reads TGCGCCAGCAGCTCGCGGGGGGGGAACACTGAAGCTTTCTTT. Protein sequence: CASSSRGGNTEAFF.

This chain uses TRBV6-5 with TRBJ1-1, with D perhaps TRBD1 (5 bases). The CDR3 loop spans 14 amino acids. Between the trimmed V and J ends, which lost 5 bases and 1 base, there was a span of 11 bases. The germline V gene has CDR1 MNHEY and CDR2 SVGAGI. The CDR3 loop reads CASSQQVTNTEAFF. The CDR3 DNA is TGTGCCAGCAGTCAACAGGTAACGAACACTGAAGCTTTCTTT.

This chain connects TRBV5-6 to TRBJ1-5; D might be TRBD1 (6 bases). Germline CDR1 is SGHDT and CDR2 is YYEEEE. Trimming shortened V by 2 bases and J by 7 bases, and 16 bases separated the two germline ends. The CDR3 extends over 15 amino acids. The CDR3 spells CASSLKGGNSQPQHF. CDR3 bases: TGTGCCAGCAGCTTAAAGGGGGGGAACTCCCAGCCCCAGCATTTT.

The chain recombines TRBV7-6 with TRBJ2-5; TRBD1 matches 7 bases. CDR3 length equals 14 residues. Germline assignment: CDR1 SGHVS and CDR2 FNYEAQ. J lost 3 bases, V lost 4 bases, and 5 bases had no gene match. The CDR3 reads CASSSRDRKETQYF. For the CDR3, the DNA is TGTGCCAGCAGCTCCCGGGACAGAAAAGAGACCCAGTACTTC. Full variable domain (remainder filled in from reference TRBV7-6 and TRBJ2-5): GAGVSQSPRYKVTKRGQDVALRCDPISGHVSLYWYRQALGQGPEFLTYFNYEAQQDKSGLPNDRFSAERPEGSISTLTIQRTEQRDSAMYRCASSSRDRKETQYFGPGTRLLVL.

This clone was seen a single time. The chain joins TRBV11-2 to TRBJ2-2, with TRBD2 matching over 7 bases. The CDR3 loop spans 15 amino acids. J gave up 7 bases and V 2 bases, and 7 bases lay outside the gene matches. Germline V gene data show CDR1 as SGHAT and CDR2 as FQNNGV. The DNA of the CDR3 is TGTGCCAGCAGCTTACTCTCAGGGAGGGGCGGGGAGCTGTTTTTT. Residues: CASSLLSGRGGELFF.

The chain joins TRBV29-1 to TRBJ2-1, with a possible D match to TRBD2 (5 bases). CDR3 length equals 17 residues. V was cut by 6 bases and J by 0 bases, with 21 bases left in between. Germline CDR1 SQVTM, CDR2 ANQGSEA. The CDR3 sequence: CSVRALKRSNSYNEQFF. CDR3 in DNA: TGCAGCGTCCGGGCCTTAAAGCGGAGTAACTCCTACAATGAGCAGTTCTTC.

The rearrangement links TRBV5-4 to TRBJ1-4; possible D gene TRBD1, 6 bases. Germline lookup yields CDR1 SGHNT and CDR2 YYREEE (reference sequence). V lost 0 bases to trimming and J lost 8 bases, with 8 bases between them. The CDR3 has 13 residues. CDR3 in DNA: TGTGCCAGCAGCTTGGCAGGGGACGAAAAACTGTTTTTT. Translated, it gives CASSLAGDEKLFF. The full variable domain, completed using reference TRBV5-4 and TRBJ1-4, is ETGVTQSPTHLIKTRGQQVTLRCSSQSGHNTVSWYQQALGQGPQFIFQYYREEENGRGNFPPRFSGLQFPNYSSELNVNALELDDSALYLCASSLAGDEKLFFGSGTQLSVL.